The clone carrying this TCR beta chain was counted ten times or more. What it binds is unknown. The sample originates from a study of T cells in Graves' hyperthyroidism and ophthalmopathy. Across the study: Staff took peripheral blood when the initial diagnosis was made, before any treatment began. Broader study findings: Most thyroid clonotypes expanded above 0.001 appeared in blood too.

At least 3 on the Clinical Activity Score was recorded for ophthalmopathy patients, who also had NOSPECS grade at least 4 and duration under 3 months. Criteria for exclusion of patients were uncontrolled infection, other autoimmune disease, pregnancy or lactation. This CDR3 contains 15 residues. Germline trimming cut 3 bases from V and 5 bases from J; bases unmatched to any gene: 7. The TCR beta CDR3 regions underwent amplification using RNA transcripts as the source. First-round RT-PCR of the TCR CDR3 relied on the HTBI primer set. TCRdb reprocessed the multiplex PCR reads via MiXCR and lists one record per CDR3 protein. The sample has about 270,000 distinct CDR3 sequences; about 20% are singletons.

Material: blood. The source is a man aged 30 to 39 with Graves' ophthalmopathy. The J gene is TRBJ2-1, the V gene TRBV12-3 or TRBV12-4; 7 bases match TRBD2. CDR3 protein: CASSLIGGSHNEQFF. CDR3 DNA sequence: TGTGCCAGCAGTTTGATAGGCGGGAGCCACAATGAGCAGTTCTTC.